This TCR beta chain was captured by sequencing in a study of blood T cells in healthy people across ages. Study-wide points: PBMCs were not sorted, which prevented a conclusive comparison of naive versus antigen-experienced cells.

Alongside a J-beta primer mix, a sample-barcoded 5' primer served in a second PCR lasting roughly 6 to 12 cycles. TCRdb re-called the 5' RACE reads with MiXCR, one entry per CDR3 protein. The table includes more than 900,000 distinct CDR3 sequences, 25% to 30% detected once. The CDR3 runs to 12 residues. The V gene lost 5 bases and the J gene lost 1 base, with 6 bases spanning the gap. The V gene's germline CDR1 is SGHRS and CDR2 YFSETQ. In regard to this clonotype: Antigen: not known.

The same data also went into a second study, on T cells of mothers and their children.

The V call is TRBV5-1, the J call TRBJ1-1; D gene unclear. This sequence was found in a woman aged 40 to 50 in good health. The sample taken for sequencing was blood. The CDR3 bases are TGCGCCAGCAGGTCAGAGAACACTGAAGCTTTCTTT. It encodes CASRSENTEAFF.